A single sample is the source of the 9 T cell receptor beta chains below, sequenced in a study of control samples from healthy donors and cancer patients. Here immunoSEQ multiplex PCR was the method, and the copy in TCRdb shows in-frame clones only, minus some. The table shows some 67,000 clones, with just under 90% occurring only once. The sequencing sample was made of PBMCs. The receptors derive from a man aged 55 to 70 with lung cancer.

With regard to this clone: An end of the junction differs from the germline gene, which may be a read error. The chain employs TRBV2 and TRBJ2-1; 7 bases agree with TRBD2. This CDR3 region has 15 residues. Per germline, CDR1 SNHLY and CDR2 FYNNEI. The CDR3 DNA reads TGTTCCAGCCAGGTCAGGGAGGGGTCCTACAATGAGCAGTTCTTC. Protein sequence: CSSQVREGSYNEQFF.

The sample holds one count of this clone. The chain employs TRBV5-1 and TRBJ2-2; D is tentatively TRBD1 or TRBD2 (5 bases each). Trimming pared 0 bases from V and 4 bases from J, leaving 16 bases between. CDR3 length: 17 amino acids. The germline V gene has CDR1 SGHRS and CDR2 YFSETQ. CDR3 nucleotide sequence: TGCGCCAGCAGCTTGGTGAGGGGTATCGTGAGCACCGGGGAGCTGTTTTTT. It yields the protein CASSLVRGIVSTGELFF.

This chain connects TRBV30 to TRBJ1-3; D possibly corresponds to TRBD1 (6 bases). The CDR3 spans 14 residues. The germline gives CDR1 GTSNPN, CDR2 SVGIG (reference sequence). Trimming stripped 5 bases from V and 0 bases from J, with 11 bases between. The CDR3 region is CAWRLGGSGNTIYF. The CDR3 DNA sequence: TGTGCCTGGCGATTAGGGGGCTCTGGAAACACCATATATTTT.

V is TRBV9 and J is TRBJ1-6; tentative D call: TRBD1 (6 bases). This CDR3 is built from 15 residues. V lost 4 bases and J 8 bases, leaving 16 bases between the germline ends. CDR1 is SGDLS and CDR2 is YYNGEE in the germline V gene. The chain's CDR3 is CASSRVGGGYSPLHF. The CDR3 DNA reads as TGTGCCAGCAGCCGCGTAGGGGGTGGTTATTCACCCCTCCACTTT.

The sample holds one count of this clone. This chain joins TRBV5-1 and TRBJ1-4; D gene uncertain. V was shortened by 6 bases and J by 1 base, with 10 bases between the two germline ends. The CDR3 is 14 residues long. Germline V CDR1 and CDR2: SGHRS, YFSETQ. The CDR3 is CASKEWETNEKLFF. The CDR3 DNA reads as TGCGCCAGCAAGGAGTGGGAAACTAATGAAAAACTGTTTTTT.

This clone was counted between two and nine times. The chain has TRBV11-1 and TRBJ2-2; D possibly corresponds to TRBD1 (6 bases). Germline V lookup: CDR1 SGHAT, CDR2 FQDESV (reference sequence). The V end was cut by 5 bases, the J end by 1 base, with 11 bases between. The CDR3 is 15 amino acids. CDR3 DNA sequence: TGTGCCAGCAGCCGCAACAGGGAGAACACCGGGGAGCTGTTTTTT. It is translated as CASSRNRENTGELFF.

The rearrangement joins TRBV21-1 to TRBJ2-3; the listed D gene, TRBD1, was not tested against the DNA. TRBV21-1 is an annotated pseudogene. The CDR3 runs to 16 residues. CDR3 in amino acids: CASSKPPTGVTDTQYF. The CDR3 DNA follows: TGTGCCAGCAGCAAACCTCCCACAGGGGTGACAGATACGCAGTATTTT.

This clone showed up just once. V usage is TRBV6-6 and J usage is TRBJ1-2; possibly TRBD1 for D (5 bases). In germline, CDR1 is MNHNY, CDR2 SVGAGI (reference sequence). V was cut by 5 bases and J by 2 bases, with 9 bases left in between. This CDR3 comprises 13 residues. The CDR3 sequence is CASSRDGNYGYTF. The CDR3 nucleotides are TGTGCCAGCAGTCGGGACGGAAACTATGGCTACACCTTC.

In its sample, this clone was seen once. V gene TRBV2 combines with J gene TRBJ1-5; no definite D call. Germline V gives CDR1 SNHLY, CDR2 FYNNEI. This CDR3 contains 16 residues. Between the trimmed V and J ends, which lost 0 bases and 8 bases, there was a span of 17 bases. This CDR3 is CASSEALRGVREPQHF. CDR3 nucleotide sequence: TGTGCCAGCAGTGAAGCGCTTCGTGGGGTAAGGGAGCCCCAGCATTTT. Supplemented by reference TRBV2 and TRBJ1-5, the full variable domain reads EPEVTQTPSHQVTQMGQEVILRCVPISNHLYFYWYRQILGQKVEFLVSFYNNEISEKSEIFDDQFSVERPDGSNFTLKIRSTKLEDSAMYFCASSEALRGVREPQHFGDGTRLSIL.